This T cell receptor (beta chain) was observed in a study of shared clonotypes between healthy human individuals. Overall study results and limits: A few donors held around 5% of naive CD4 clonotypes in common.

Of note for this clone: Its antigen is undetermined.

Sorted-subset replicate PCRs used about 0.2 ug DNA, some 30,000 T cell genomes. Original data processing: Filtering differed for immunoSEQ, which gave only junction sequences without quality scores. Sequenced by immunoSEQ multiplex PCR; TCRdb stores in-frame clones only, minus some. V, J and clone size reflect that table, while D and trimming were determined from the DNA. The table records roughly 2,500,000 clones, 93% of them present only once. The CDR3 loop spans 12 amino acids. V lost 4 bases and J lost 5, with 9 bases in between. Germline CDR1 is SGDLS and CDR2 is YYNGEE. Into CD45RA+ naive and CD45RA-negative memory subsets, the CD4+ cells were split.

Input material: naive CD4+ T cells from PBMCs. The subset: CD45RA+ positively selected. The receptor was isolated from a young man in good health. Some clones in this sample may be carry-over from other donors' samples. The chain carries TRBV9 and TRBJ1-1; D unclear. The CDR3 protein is CASSPQYTEAFF. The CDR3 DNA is TGTGCCAGCAGCCCACAGTATACTGAAGCTTTCTTT.